This TCR beta chain derives from a study of early T cells in non-severe SARS-CoV-2 infection. Overall study context: Unsorted whole blood bulk RNA was sequenced, with unpaired chains.

Attachment of unique molecular identifiers to individual cDNA molecules was performed. A single record per CDR3 protein comes from TCRdb applying MiXCR to the 5' RACE reads. The repertoire holds tens of thousands of distinct CDR3 sequences, with 5.3% as singletons. In germline, CDR1 is MGHRA, CDR2 YSYEKL. This CDR3 contains 14 residues. V was cut by 3 bases and J by 0 bases, with 6 bases left in between. Ten or more counts support this clonotype. Sample: whole blood. The receptor's source is an adult who was a healthcare worker with PCR-confirmed SARS-CoV-2 infection or an uninfected control (not recorded which). The chain recombines TRBV4-1 with TRBJ1-5; D not resolved. CDR3 sequence: CASSQVFSNQPQHF. The CDR3 nucleotides are TGCGCCAGCAGCCAGGTCTTTAGCAATCAGCCCCAGCATTTT.